A selection of T cell receptor beta chains follows, all from one sample in a study of regulatory T cells in long-lasting Graves disease. MiXCR, run by TCRdb on the multiplex PCR reads, gives a single entry per CDR3 protein. Of roughly 500,000 distinct CDR3 sequences listed, roughly 13% were seen once; the top ten hold about 10%. These data also formed part of another study, on T cells in Graves' hyperthyroidism and ophthalmopathy.

The sequences come from peripheral blood mononuclear cells (PBMCs), collected at new diagnosis, from a patient treated with antithyroid drugs. The receptors stem from a man younger than 45 with Graves disease. The CDR3 runs from the conserved cysteine through the conserved F or W. D genes are given only for firm matches. Only part of the rows carry a size: once, few, many, or a class if the clone is expanded.

NA	TRBJ2-7	TRBV7-2	TRBD1	CASSEGQGSEQYF	TGTGCCAGCAGCGAGGGACAGGGTAGCGAGCAGTACTTC
many	TRBJ2-1	TRBV11-2	TRBD2	CASSLEPSGIGYEQFF	TGTGCCAGCAGCTTAGAGCCCAGCGGGATTGGGTATGAGCAGTTCTTC
NA	TRBJ2-7	TRBV12-5	NA	CASGPGESYEQYF	TGTGCTAGTGGTCCCGGCGAGTCCTACGAGCAGTACTTC
few	TRBJ2-3	TRBV10-3	NA	CAAGGSDTQYF	TGTGCCGCCGGGGGTAGCGATACGCAGTATTTT
many	TRBJ2-5	TRBV20-1	TRBD2	CSARDHNPPGLAGAGETQYF	TGCAGTGCTAGAGATCACAATCCCCCCGGACTAGCGGGAGCTGGGGAGACCCAGTACTTC
NA	TRBJ2-1	TRBV11-2	TRBD2	CASSLRGPGLAGLRLNPEQFF	TGTGCCAGCAGCCTCAGGGGCCCGGGACTAGCGGGCCTTCGATTGAACCCGGAGCAGTTCTTC
many	TRBJ2-5	TRBV18	NA	CASSPIDREGETQYF	TGTGCCAGCTCACCGATCGACAGGGAGGGAGAGACCCAGTACTTC
NA	TRBJ1-1	TRBV7-9	NA	CASSLFQPTEAFF	TGTGCCAGCAGCTTATTCCAGCCCACTGAAGCTTTCTTT
many	TRBJ2-3	TRBV29-1	TRBD2	CSGDSGRGADTQYF	TGCAGCGGAGATAGCGGGAGAGGCGCAGATACGCAGTATTTT
many	TRBJ1-1	TRBV6-1	NA	CASRPGTDNTEAFF	TGTGCCAGCAGGCCCGGAACGGATAACACTGAAGCTTTCTTT
few	TRBJ1-5	TRBV5-5	NA	CASSLRTVTHNQPQHF	TGTGCCAGCAGCTTAAGGACAGTCACTCACAATCAGCCCCAGCATTTT
many	TRBJ2-5	TRBV29-1	TRBD2	CSVDYSTGGDPSGETQYF	TGCAGCGTTGACTACTCGACTGGGGGGGATCCGTCAGGGGAGACCCAGTACTTC
NA	TRBJ1-2	TRBV10-3	NA	CAAKAGTDVKGGYTF	TGTGCCGCAAAAGCCGGGACGGATGTCAAAGGAGGCTACACCTTC
many	TRBJ2-1	TRBV19	NA	CASRVGREQFF	TGTGCCAGTAGGGTGGGCAGGGAGCAGTTCTTC
few	TRBJ1-3	TRBV20-1	NA	CSVGQQYGNTIYF	TGCAGTGTTGGACAACAGTATGGAAACACCATATATTTT
many	TRBJ1-3	TRBV20-1	NA	CSARDLQSVSIYF	TGCAGTGCTAGAGATCTACAGAGTGTATCCATATATTTT
NA	TRBJ1-1	TRBV20-1	TRBD1	CSAREGTGGTEAFF	TGCAGTGCTAGAGAGGGGACAGGTGGGACTGAAGCTTTCTTT
NA	TRBJ1-5	TRBV5-6	TRBD1	CASTQGANQPQHF	TGTGCCAGCACACAGGGGGCGAATCAGCCCCAGCATTTT
NA	TRBJ2-7	TRBV25-1	TRBD2	CASSEGGTSDEQYF	TGTGCCAGCAGTGAAGGCGGGACTAGCGACGAGCAGTACTTC
many	TRBJ1-5	TRBV6-1	NA	CASNVYSNQPQHF	TGTGCCAGCAACGTTTATAGCAATCAGCCCCAGCATTTT
NA	TRBJ2-1	TRBV11-2	TRBD2	CASSSFPGTSLNEQFF	TGTGCCAGCAGCTCTTTCCCCGGGACTAGCCTCAATGAGCAGTTCTTC
few	TRBJ2-3	TRBV5-1	NA	CASKDIQVTDTQYF	TGCGCCAGCAAAGATATCCAGGTCACGGATACGCAGTATTTT
many	TRBJ1-5	TRBV7-9	TRBD1	CASSPGQGLLSNQPQHF	TGTGCCAGCAGCCCAGGACAGGGCCTTCTCTCCAATCAGCCCCAGCATTTT
NA	TRBJ1-6	TRBV27	NA	CASSLTPGTYNSPLHF	TGTGCCAGCAGTTTAACGCCGGGGACCTATAATTCACCCCTCCACTTT
many	TRBJ2-7	TRBV12-5	NA	CASGLVEEQYF	TGTGCTAGTGGTTTGGTAGAGGAGCAGTACTTC
many	TRBJ2-5	TRBV20-1	NA	CSARGGGQETQYF	TGCAGTGCTAGGGGGGGCGGACAAGAGACCCAGTACTTC
many	TRBJ1-2	TRBV12-5	NA	CASGLSRAGNGYTF	TGTGCTAGTGGTTTGAGCCGGGCAGGGAATGGCTACACCTTC
many	TRBJ1-1	TRBV20-1	NA	CSLAAGAKTEAFF	TGCAGCCTGGCCGCGGGGGCGAAAACTGAAGCTTTCTTT
few	TRBJ2-3	TRBV3-1	NA	CASSQDQRDTQYF	TGTGCCAGCAGCCAAGATCAGAGAGATACGCAGTATTTT
many	TRBJ2-1	TRBV2	TRBD2	CASSEGLAGKLPNEQFF	TGTGCCAGCAGCGAGGGACTAGCGGGAAAGTTGCCTAATGAGCAGTTCTTC
many	TRBJ2-7	TRBV12-3/TRBV12-4	TRBD1	CASKGTGVSYEQYF	TGTGCCAGCAAAGGGACAGGGGTCTCCTACGAGCAGTACTTC
many	TRBJ2-5	TRBV28	NA	CASSLRLAAGKTQYF	TGTGCCAGCAGTTTGAGGCTAGCAGCGGGCAAGACCCAGTACTTC
many	TRBJ2-6	TRBV27	NA	CASRTTGTGANVLTF	TGTGCCAGCAGAACCACAGGGACCGGGGCCAACGTCCTGACTTTC
many	TRBJ2-2	TRBV6-1	NA	CASSLTLYGELFF	TGTGCCAGCAGCCTCACCTTATACGGGGAGCTGTTTTTT
many	TRBJ1-2	TRBV6-1	TRBD1	CASTPRGTGGLDYGYTF	TGTGCCAGCACCCCAAGGGGGACAGGGGGCCTCGACTATGGCTACACCTTC
NA	TRBJ1-4	TRBV19	TRBD1	CASSPNEGASEKLFF	TGTGCCAGTAGTCCCAACGAGGGGGCCAGTGAAAAACTGTTTTTT
NA	TRBJ2-7	TRBV20-1	TRBD2	CSATSGRADEQYF	TGCAGTGCCACTAGCGGGAGGGCCGACGAGCAGTACTTC
many	TRBJ2-3	TRBV7-7	NA	CASSLGWLAPEGDTQYF	TGTGCTAGCAGCTTAGGATGGTTGGCCCCGGAGGGGGATACGCAGTATTTT
many	TRBJ2-7	TRBV7-2	NA	CASSLERIEQYF	TGTGCCAGCAGCCTGGAGCGGATCGAGCAGTACTTC
many	TRBJ2-7	TRBV11-2	NA	CASSLARQPYEQYF	TGTGCCAGCAGCTTAGCGCGTCAGCCCTACGAGCAGTACTTC
many	TRBJ2-7	TRBV20-1	TRBD1	CSARGQGAYEQYF	TGCAGTGCTAGGGGTCAGGGGGCCTACGAGCAGTACTTC
many	TRBJ1-2	TRBV12-3/TRBV12-4	TRBD1	CASSPRTGNPNNYGYTF	TGTGCCAGCAGCCCCCGGACAGGCAACCCTAATAACTATGGCTACACCTTC
many	TRBJ1-1	TRBV20-1	NA	CSASDGEAFF	TGCAGTGCTAGCGATGGTGAAGCTTTCTTT
many	TRBJ1-2	TRBV18	TRBD1	CASSPPGTADYGYTF	TGTGCCAGCTCACCTCCCGGGACAGCGGACTATGGCTACACCTTC
NA	TRBJ2-1	TRBV6-1	NA	CATRTTRQTNEQFF	TGTGCCACAAGAACGACGCGTCAGACTAATGAGCAGTTCTTC
many	TRBJ2-2	TRBV27	NA	CASSPRRGLGELFF	TGTGCCAGCAGTCCCCGACGCGGGCTCGGGGAGCTGTTTTTT
many	TRBJ2-3	TRBV20-1	TRBD2	CSAGLAGGQDTQYF	TGCAGTGCCGGACTAGCGGGAGGGCAAGATACGCAGTATTTT
many	TRBJ2-5	TRBV24-1	NA	CATREQRTQNQETQYF	TGTGCCACCAGGGAGCAGCGGACCCAGAATCAAGAGACCCAGTACTTC
few	TRBJ2-1	TRBV4-1	NA	CASSQGTNEQFF	TGCGCCAGCAGCCAAGGGACGAATGAGCAGTTCTTC
many	TRBJ2-7	TRBV12-3/TRBV12-4	NA	CASSLTGDAYEQYF	TGTGCCAGCAGTCTGACGGGGGATGCCTACGAGCAGTACTTC
many	TRBJ2-1	TRBV29-1	TRBD2	CSVEVKLAGPVEQFF	TGCAGCGTTGAAGTAAAGCTAGCGGGACCGGTTGAGCAGTTCTTC
few	TRBJ2-7	TRBV7-9	TRBD2	CASSYPLPSGRISSYEQYF	TGTGCCAGCAGCTACCCTCTCCCTAGCGGGAGGATTAGCTCCTACGAGCAGTACTTC
many	TRBJ2-7	TRBV20-1	TRBD2	CSAFRASGSTYEQYF	TGCAGTGCTTTCCGGGCTAGCGGGTCCACCTACGAGCAGTACTTC
few	TRBJ1-2	TRBV30	NA	CAWSVRSGNGYTF	TGTGCCTGGAGTGTTCGGTCCGGGAATGGCTACACCTTC
NA	TRBJ1-1	TRBV18	NA	CASSPQRHKNTEAFF	TGTGCCAGCTCACCCCAAAGACACAAGAACACTGAAGCTTTCTTT
many	TRBJ2-5	TRBV20-1	NA	CSARDGGGKETQYF	TGCAGTGCTAGAGATGGGGGTGGGAAAGAGACCCAGTACTTC
NA	TRBJ2-3	TRBV7-8	TRBD2	CASSQWSSGNSDTQYF	TGTGCCAGCAGCCAGTGGAGTAGCGGGAATTCAGATACGCAGTATTTT
many	TRBJ2-1	TRBV9	NA	CASSVGFDFEYNEQFF	TGTGCCAGCAGCGTAGGGTTCGACTTCGAATACAATGAGCAGTTCTTC
many	TRBJ2-1	TRBV11-3	TRBD2	CASSLTGTSGINEQFF	TGTGCCAGCAGCTTAACCGGGACTAGCGGGATCAATGAGCAGTTCTTC